The clone carrying this TCR beta chain has at least ten counts. Its target is unknown. The germline gene is not matched at one end of the junction; a read error may be the cause. This specimen comes from a study of human T cells and chemical hapten exposure. Study outcomes and limitations: High-frequency TCRs, those above 1 in 1000, stayed the same after DPC sensitization.

The germline V gene encodes CDR1 SGHVS and CDR2 FNYEAQ. CDR3 length equals 14 residues. As the library was built, unique molecular identifiers were attached to individual cDNA molecules. A single record per CDR3 protein comes from TCRdb applying MiXCR to the RACE reads. The sample shows around 120,000 distinct CDR3 sequences, 13% of them seen only once. Time point reported: pre-sensitization, week 0. Indicated treatment: therapeutic diphenylcyclopropenone sensitization with weekly scalp DPC. The sequenced sample was whole blood, obtained in connection with sensitization to the hapten diphenylcyclopropenone (DPC). The rearrangement links TRBV7-6 to TRBJ2-5; 8 nucleotides match TRBD1. The clonotype was recovered from a woman aged 18-29 years with alopecia areata. Some clones in this sample may be carry-over from other donors' samples. The CDR3 loop is CATSLGQAQETQYF. CDR3 coding DNA: TGTGCCACCAGCTTGGGACAGGCTCAAGAGACCCAGTACTTC.